The 24 T cell receptor beta chains listed next were all sequenced from one sample in a study of cytomegalovirus exposure and HLA in healthy donors. Use of 60 Vbeta and 13 Jbeta primers characterized the PCR. Sequenced by immunoSEQ multiplex PCR; TCRdb stores in-frame clones only, minus some. The table includes 160,000 or so clones, about 88% detected once. Source material: PBMCs. Every receptor here comes from a woman between 18 and 29 years old in good health and CMV-seronegative.

With respect to this clone: In the same sample, other DNA sequences code for this CDR3. The V and J genes are TRBV7-6 and TRBJ2-7; possible D gene TRBD1, 7 bases. The germline V gene encodes CDR1 SGHVS and CDR2 FNYEAQ. Trimming left V 5 bases short and J 7 bases short, with 15 bases between. CDR3 size: 13 residues. In DNA form, the CDR3 reads TGTGCCAGCAGCAATCCAGGGGGGAATGAGCAGTACTTC. It specifies CASSNPGGNEQYF.

This clone has only one observation. J is TRBJ2-3 and V is TRBV27, with 8 bases lining up with TRBD2. The V segment lost 4 bases and the J segment 7 bases; nucleotides outside the gene matches: 13. Per the germline V gene, CDR1 is MNHEY and CDR2 is SMNVEV (reference sequence). The CDR3 consists of 16 residues. The CDR3 bases are TGTGCCAGCAGTTCTCGGGGGGGACCCACGACAAATACGCAGTATTTT. It codes for CASSSRGGPTTNTQYF.

J is TRBJ1-3 and V is TRBV10-3, with no clear D. The CDR3 spans 12 residues. V was shortened by 5 bases and J by 4 bases, with 6 bases between the two germline ends. Germline CDR1 ENHRY, CDR2 SYGVKD. In DNA, the CDR3 is TGTGCCATCAGTTTGACAGGAAACACCATATATTTT. It translates to CAISLTGNTIYF.

The chain is built from TRBV27 and TRBJ1-3; 8 bases line up with TRBD1. V dropped 6 bases and J dropped 0; count of bases not matched to a gene: 1. The CDR3 spans 14 residues. Germline lookup yields CDR1 MNHEY and CDR2 SMNVEV (reference sequence). DNA of the CDR3: TGTGCCAGCAGAACAGGGGGCTCTGGAAACACCATATATTTT. It is translated as CASRTGGSGNTIYF.

Notes on this clone: An end of the junction differs from the germline gene, which may be a read error. The chain carries TRBV28 and TRBJ2-7; 8 nucleotides match TRBD1. CDR1 and CDR2 (germline): MDHEN, SYDVKM. The CDR3 is 13 amino acids. This CDR3 is CAGRGRGSYEQYF. The CDR3 coding sequence is TGTGCCGGCAGGGGGCGGGGCTCCTACGAGCAGTACTTC.

The genes are TRBV28 and TRBJ1-1, with 11 bases identical to TRBD1. CDR1 is MDHEN, CDR2 SYDVKM, per germline. With 5 bases clipped from V and 5 bases from J, the junction kept 7 bases outside the gene matches. This CDR3 region has 15 residues. In DNA form, the CDR3 reads TGTGCCAGCAGTCTCATCGGACAGGGGGCGACTGAAGCTTTCTTT. Encoded protein: CASSLIGQGATEAFF. The whole variable domain, remainder taken from reference TRBV28 and TRBJ1-1, is DVKVTQSSRYLVKRTGEKVFLECVQDMDHENMFWYRQDPGLGLRLIYFSYDVKMKEKGDIPEGYSVSREKKERFSLILESASTNQTSMYLCASSLIGQGATEAFFGQGTRLTVV.

V is TRBV19 and J is TRBJ2-1; D perhaps matches TRBD2 (5 bases). Trimming removed 2 bases from V and 0 bases from J, with 23 bases in between. The CDR3 loop spans 20 amino acids. Looked up from germline, CDR1 is LNHDA and CDR2 is SQIVND (reference sequence). The CDR3: CASSIKLLTGIPSSYNEQFF. In nucleotides, the CDR3 is TGTGCCAGTAGTATAAAGTTATTGACGGGGATTCCAAGCTCCTACAATGAGCAGTTCTTC.

The CDR3 sequence: CASSIDGPDTQYF. CDR3 sequence (DNA): TGTGCCAGTAGTATAGATGGGCCGGATACGCAGTATTTT. The chain couples TRBV19 to TRBJ2-3, with no clear D. Trimming pared 0 bases from V and 6 bases from J, leaving 7 bases between. The CDR3 is made up of 13 amino acids. Germline V gene data show CDR1 as LNHDA and CDR2 as SQIVND (reference sequence).

This chain uses TRBV2 with TRBJ1-4; D remains unclear. The CDR3 covers 16 residues. V was pared by 2 bases and J by 0 bases, with 10 bases between. Germline CDR1 reads SNHLY; CDR2 reads FYNNEI. Here the CDR3 DNA reads TGTGCCAGCAGTGAAAGTTGGGGAGCAACTAATGAAAAACTGTTTTTT. This encodes CASSESWGATNEKLFF.

The chain has TRBV5-4 and TRBJ1-4; 10 nucleotides align to TRBD1. Germline V gene data show CDR1 as SGHNT and CDR2 as YYREEE (reference sequence). The V segment lost 4 bases and the J segment 8 bases; nucleotides outside the gene matches: 5. This CDR3 is built from 14 residues. Written as DNA, the CDR3 is TGTGCCAGCAGCGTTGACAGGGGGCAGGAAAAACTGTTTTTT. It is translated as CASSVDRGQEKLFF.

The chain recombines TRBV30 with TRBJ1-5; 9 bases are a match to TRBD1. Germline lookup yields CDR1 GTSNPN and CDR2 SVGIG (reference sequence). This CDR3 has 14 residues. V lost 5 bases to trimming and J lost 7 bases; unmatched junction nucleotides: 9. In DNA, the CDR3 is TGTGCCTGGGCTTCGGGACAGGGAGACCAGCCCCAGCATTTT. Its protein is CAWASGQGDQPQHF.

The rearrangement joins TRBV28 to TRBJ1-2; TRBD1 might be the D (5 bases). Trimming removed 2 bases at V and 4 bases at J, with 14 bases between. Germline V gene data show CDR1 as MDHEN and CDR2 as SYDVKM. CDR3 size: 15 residues. The CDR3 coding sequence is TGTGCCAGCAGTTTAGTCAGGGTCGCCTCCTATGGCTACACCTTC. Protein: CASSLVRVASYGYTF.

V and J are TRBV4-1 and TRBJ1-1; no clear D gene. Germline V gives CDR1 MGHRA, CDR2 YSYEKL. CDR3 size: 15 residues. V gave up 4 bases and J gave up 3 bases, with 15 bases separating them. The CDR3 sequence is CASSPYRGKDTEAFF. The CDR3 DNA is TGCGCCAGCAGCCCATATCGGGGAAAGGACACTGAAGCTTTCTTT.

CDR3 loop: CASSLKQGASSPLHF. CDR3 in DNA: TGTGCCAGCAGTTTAAAACAGGGGGCGAGTTCACCCCTCCACTTT. This rearrangement joins TRBV27 to TRBJ1-6, with TRBD1 matching 9 bases. This CDR3 spans 15 amino acids. V trimming: 2 bases; J trimming: 9 bases; junction bases outside the gene matches: 5. The germline gives CDR1 MNHEY, CDR2 SMNVEV (reference sequence).

This clone was counted only a few times. The CDR3, as DNA: TGCAGCGTCTCACAGGGCATCAATCAGCCCCAGCATTTT. It encodes CSVSQGINQPQHF. The V gene is TRBV29-1, the J gene TRBJ1-5; TRBD1 is a possible D gene (6 bases). Germline V gene sequence: CDR1 SQVTM, CDR2 ANQGSEA. Trimming took off 6 bases at V and 3 bases at J, with 12 bases between the two ends. CDR3 length: 13 residues.

The chain employs TRBV6-1 and TRBJ2-2; TRBD2 might be the D (7 bases). The CDR3 is 14 residues long. The germline V gene has CDR1 MNHNS and CDR2 SASEGT. The V end was cut by 5 bases, the J end by 6 bases, with 13 bases between. CDR3 region: CASSLGRGSGELFF. Here the CDR3 DNA reads TGTGCCAGCAGTTTAGGGAGGGGGTCCGGGGAGCTGTTTTTT.

The J gene is TRBJ2-4, the V gene TRBV13, with 9 bases matching TRBD1. The V gene end was trimmed by 5 bases and the J gene end by 5 bases; junction bases not matched to a gene: 4. CDR3 size: 14 residues. Germline CDR1 and CDR2: PRHDT and FYEKMQ (reference sequence). CDR3 bases: TGTGCCAGCAGCGCGGGACAGGGTGAAAACATTCAGTACTTC. Its translation: CASSAGQGENIQYF.

CDR3 sequence: CASSLTAGVEVEQYF. In DNA, the CDR3 is TGTGCCAGCTCACTAACAGCGGGAGTGGAGGTCGAGCAGTACTTC. The genes are TRBV18 and TRBJ2-7, with TRBD2 matching over 8 bases. The V and J ends lost 4 bases and 6 bases, in that order; junction bases with no gene match: 11. This CDR3 is 15 amino acids long. Germline CDR1 KGHSH, CDR2 LQKENI.

This clone was recorded only once. The V and J genes are TRBV5-1 and TRBJ2-7; D is ambiguous. In germline, CDR1 is SGHRS, CDR2 YFSETQ. The CDR3 runs 11 residues. With 3 bases removed from V and 3 bases from J, the gap between germline ends came to 4 bases. The CDR3 loop is CASSSYYEQYF. In DNA, the CDR3 is TGCGCCAGCAGCTCCTACTACGAGCAGTACTTC.

The chain is built from TRBV7-9 and TRBJ2-2, with 8 nucleotides matching TRBD2. Germline CDR1 reads SEHNR; CDR2 reads FQNEAQ (reference sequence). This CDR3 is 15 amino acids long. CDR3 in amino acids: CAQRGTAPNTGELFF. The CDR3 nucleotides are TGTGCACAGCGGGGGACTGCCCCGAACACCGGGGAGCTGTTTTTT. The full variable domain, its missing parts supplied by reference TRBV7-9 and TRBJ2-2, is DTGVSQNPRHKITKRGQNVTFRCDPISEHNRLYWYRQTLGQGPEFLTYFQNEAQLEKSRLLSDRFSAERPKGSFSTLEIQRTEQGDSAMYLCAQRGTAPNTGELFFGEGSRLTVL.

The V and J genes are TRBV7-3 and TRBJ2-3; D may be TRBD2 (7 bases). This CDR3 has 15 residues. V lost 4 bases and J 1 base, leaving 12 bases between the germline ends. The V gene's germline CDR1 is SGHTA and CDR2 FQGTGA. CDR3 protein: CASSSWEGGTDTQYF. The DNA for the CDR3 is TGTGCCAGCAGCTCTTGGGAGGGGGGCACAGATACGCAGTATTTT. The whole variable domain, remainder taken from reference TRBV7-3 and TRBJ2-3, is GAGVSQTPSNKVTEKGKYVELRCDPISGHTALYWYRQSLGQGPEFLIYFQGTGAADDSGLPNDRFFAVRPEGSVSTLKIQRTERGDSAVYLCASSSWEGGTDTQYFGPGTRLTVL.

The chain is built from TRBV4-1 and TRBJ2-3; 8 nucleotides align to TRBD2. The CDR3 has 20 residues. V shed 5 bases and J 4 bases; nucleotides not matched to a gene: 23. CDR1 and CDR2 from the germline V gene are MGHRA and YSYEKL. DNA for the CDR3: TGCGCCAGCAGCTCACAAACGCCCGCTATGGCGGGAGGCGCGTCAGATACGCAGTATTTT. Protein product: CASSSQTPAMAGGASDTQYF.

This rearrangement joins TRBV16 to TRBJ2-1; no firm D call. The germline V and J ends were trimmed by 0 bases and 2 bases, with 5 bases remaining between them. The CDR3 has 14 residues. From germline, CDR1 is KGHSY and CDR2 FQNENV. The CDR3 here is CASSQSAAYNEQFF. In nucleotides, the CDR3 is TGTGCCAGCAGCCAATCGGCGGCCTACAATGAGCAGTTCTTC.

Note on this clone: The junction and the germline gene differ at one end; a read error may be behind it. The chain carries TRBV7-9 and TRBJ1-1, with D uncertain. Per germline, CDR1 SEHNR and CDR2 FQNEAQ (reference sequence). The length of the CDR3 is 14 residues. CDR3 loop: CSSSLAGHHDEAFF. CDR3 nucleotides: TGTTCCAGCAGCTTAGCGGGCCATCACGATGAAGCTTTCTTT.